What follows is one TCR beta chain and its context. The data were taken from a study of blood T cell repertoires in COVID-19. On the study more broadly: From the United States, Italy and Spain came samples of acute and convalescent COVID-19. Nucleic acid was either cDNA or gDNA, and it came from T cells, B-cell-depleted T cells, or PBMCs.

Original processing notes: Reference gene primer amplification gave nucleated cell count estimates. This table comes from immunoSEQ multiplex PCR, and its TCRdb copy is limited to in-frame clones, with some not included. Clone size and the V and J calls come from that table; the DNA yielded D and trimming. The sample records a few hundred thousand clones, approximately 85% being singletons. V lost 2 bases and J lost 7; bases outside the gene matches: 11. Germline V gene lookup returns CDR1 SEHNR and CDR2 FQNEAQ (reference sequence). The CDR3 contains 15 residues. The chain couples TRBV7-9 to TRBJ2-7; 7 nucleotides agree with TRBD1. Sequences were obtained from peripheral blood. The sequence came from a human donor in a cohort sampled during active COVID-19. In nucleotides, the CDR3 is TGTGCCAGCAGCTTAAGCGACAGGGCCGGTGGGGAGCAGTACTTC. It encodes CASSLSDRAGGEQYF.